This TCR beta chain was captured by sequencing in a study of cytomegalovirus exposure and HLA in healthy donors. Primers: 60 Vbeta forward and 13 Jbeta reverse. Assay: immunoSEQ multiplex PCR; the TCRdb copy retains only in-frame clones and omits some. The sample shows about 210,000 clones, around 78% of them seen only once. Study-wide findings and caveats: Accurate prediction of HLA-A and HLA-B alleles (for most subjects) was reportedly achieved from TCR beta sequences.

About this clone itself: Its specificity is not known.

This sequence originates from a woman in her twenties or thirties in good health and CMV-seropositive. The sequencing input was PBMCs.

The CDR3 sequence is CASSLEPNNYGYTF. CDR3 nucleotides: TGCGCCAGCAGCTTGGAACCTAACAACTATGGCTACACCTTC. The chain joins TRBV5-1 to TRBJ1-2, with D unclear. The ends were cut back, 0 bases at V and 2 bases at J, with 8 bases in the middle. CDR3 length: 14 residues. The germline CDR1 and CDR2 sequences are SGHRS and YFSETQ.